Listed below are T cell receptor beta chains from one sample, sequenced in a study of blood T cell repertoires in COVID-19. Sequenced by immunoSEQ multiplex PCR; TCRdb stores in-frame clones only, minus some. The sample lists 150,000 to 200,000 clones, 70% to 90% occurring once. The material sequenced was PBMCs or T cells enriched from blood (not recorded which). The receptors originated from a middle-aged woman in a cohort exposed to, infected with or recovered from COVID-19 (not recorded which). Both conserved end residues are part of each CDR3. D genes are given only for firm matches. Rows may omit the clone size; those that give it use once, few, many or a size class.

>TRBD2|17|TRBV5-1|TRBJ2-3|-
TGCGCCAGCAGCCTGAACCCATTGGGGGGGGGCACAGATACGCAGTATTTT
CASSLNPLGGGTDTQYF
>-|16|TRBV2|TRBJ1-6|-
TGTGCCAGCAGTGCCCTCGGGGATGGCTTAAATTCACCCCTCCACTTT
CASSALGDGLNSPLHF
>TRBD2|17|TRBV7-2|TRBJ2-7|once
TGTGCCAGCAGCTTAGATGGTAGAGCGGGAGGGCCCGACGAGCAGTACTTC
CASSLDGRAGGPDEQYF
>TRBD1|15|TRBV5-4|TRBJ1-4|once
TGTGCCAGCAGCTTGGAAAGGGGGCGAGGTGAAAAACTGTTTTTT
CASSLERGRGEKLFF
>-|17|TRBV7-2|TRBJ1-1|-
TGTGCCAGCAGCTTGAGCGAAGGGGCTTCTAAGTACACTGAAGCTTTCTTT
CASSLSEGASKYTEAFF
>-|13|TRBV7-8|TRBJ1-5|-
TGTGCCAGCAGCTACCAGCCGGGGCAGCCCCAGCATTTT
CASSYQPGQPQHF
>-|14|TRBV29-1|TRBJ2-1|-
TGCAGCGCGAAGGGGCTTGTATTCTACAATGAGCAGTTCTTC
CSAKGLVFYNEQFF
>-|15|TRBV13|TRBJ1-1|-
TGTGCCAGCAGCTTCCAGAAAGGGGTAGGCGCTGAAGCTTTCTTT
CASSFQKGVGAEAFF
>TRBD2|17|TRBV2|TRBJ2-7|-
TGTGCCAGCAGCCTGAAAGTTTCGGCGGGGGGGGGCTACGAGCAGTACTTC
CASSLKVSAGGGYEQYF
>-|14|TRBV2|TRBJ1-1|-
TGTGCCAGCAGTGAACAGGGAAGGTACACTGAAGCTTTCTTT
CASSEQGRYTEAFF
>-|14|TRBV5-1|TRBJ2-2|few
TGCGCCAGCAGCTTGGAAGGGGCCGCCGGGGAGCTGTTTTTT
CASSLEGAAGELFF
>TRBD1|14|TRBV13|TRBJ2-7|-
TGTGCCAGCAGCTTGGGACAGGGGGAGTACGAGCAGTACTTC
CASSLGQGEYEQYF